The 6 T cell receptor beta chains reported below all come from one sample, sequenced in a study of Ad26.COV2.S vaccination and SARS-CoV-2 variants. Method: immunoSEQ multiplex PCR; TCRdb's copy keeps in-frame clones and lacks some. The table shows hundreds of thousands of clones, with roughly 81% occurring only once. Specified treatment: roughly 19 received Ad26.COV2.S at low or high dose, single or two shots; about 5 received placebo; per-sample allocation not given. Collection of the samples took place on day 63 after the first injection of vaccine or placebo. Here the sequenced sample was peripheral blood, taken in a trial of Ad26.COV2.S vaccine versus placebo. Every receptor here comes from a person between 18 and 65 years old who received the Ad26.COV2.S COVID-19 vaccine or a placebo.

This sequence joins TRBV27 and TRBJ2-1, with TRBD1 as a possible D gene (5 bases). Germline lookup yields CDR1 MNHEY and CDR2 SMNVEV (reference sequence). The CDR3 sequence is 16 residues long. V shed 1 base and J shed 3 bases, with 13 bases lying between them. The CDR3 DNA reads as TGTGCCAGCAGTTTATTATCCGGGCAGGGCTACAATGAGCAGTTCTTC. It codes for CASSLLSGQGYNEQFF.

V usage is TRBV5-1 and J usage is TRBJ2-1, with 15 bases matching TRBD2. This CDR3 has 16 residues. In germline, CDR1 is SGHRS, CDR2 YFSETQ. V dropped 4 bases and J dropped 9; count of bases not matched to a gene: 8. DNA of the CDR3: TGCGCCAGCAGCCCCTGGACTAGCGGGGGGGCACGTGAGCAGTTCTTC. This encodes CASSPWTSGGAREQFF. Full variable domain (missing parts from reference TRBV5-1 and TRBJ2-1): KAGVTQTPRYLIKTRGQQVTLSCSPISGHRSVSWYQQTPGQGLQFLFEYFSETQRNKGNFPGRFSGRQFSNSRSEMNVSTLELGDSALYLCASSPWTSGGAREQFFGPGTRLTVL.

This chain joins TRBV29-1 and TRBJ1-4; 7 nucleotides agree with TRBD1. CDR1 SQVTM and CDR2 ANQGSEA come from the germline V gene. The CDR3 length is 13 residues. Trimming took 7 bases from V and 8 from J; bases not matched to a gene: 10. The CDR3 nucleotides are TGCAGCGCCCAGGGGGGCGAAGAGGAAAAACTGTTTTTT. Its protein is CSAQGGEEEKLFF.

This clone has just a few counts. J is TRBJ2-1 and V is TRBV6-6; 11 bases are shared with TRBD2. CDR3 length: 14 residues. V gave up 5 bases and J gave up 5 bases; unmatched junction bases: 2. Germline V gives CDR1 MNHNY, CDR2 SVGAGI (reference sequence). The CDR3 region has the DNA TGTGCCAGCAGTGGGACTAGCGGAAACAATGAGCAGTTCTTC. It is translated as CASSGTSGNNEQFF.

The chain couples TRBV18 to TRBJ2-7, with 11 bases fitting TRBD1. The CDR3 length is 16 residues. CDR1 and CDR2 (germline): KGHSH, LQKENI. The trim removed 4 bases at V and 3 bases at J, leaving 8 bases unmatched. The CDR3 DNA follows: TGTGCCAGCTCACTCCTTGGGACAGGGGGGGGCTACGAGCAGTACTTC. Its translation: CASSLLGTGGGYEQYF.

The chain links TRBV6-5 to TRBJ2-5; 7 bases line up with TRBD1. The V and J ends lost 6 bases and 1 base, in that order; junction bases with no gene match: 5. The CDR3 has 14 amino acids. Germline CDR1 is MNHEY and CDR2 is SVGAGI. This chain's CDR3 is CASSQGVSQETQYF. The CDR3 region has the DNA TGTGCCAGCAGCCAGGGGGTCTCCCAAGAGACCCAGTACTTC.